This record covers a single T cell receptor beta chain. These data are taken from a study of CD8+ T cells in alopecia areata. Treatment: oral pan-JAK inhibitor, 5-10 mg twice daily. Extracted from the samples, RNA was reverse transcribed into cDNA to serve as the sequencing template. Data came from immunoSEQ multiplex PCR; TCRdb stores just in-frame clones and leaves some out. The data show about 64,000 clones, with around 45% seen just once and around 21% held by the top ten. Source: CD8+ T cells sorted from blood, taken between weeks 36 and 40, from a patient treated with tofacitinib. The receptor was derived from a human donor with alopecia areata.

The CDR3 nucleotides read TGCAGCGTTGAACCCGGGACTAGCCATCCCGGGGAGCTGTTTTTT. Protein: CSVEPGTSHPGELFF. The rearrangement links TRBV29-1 to TRBJ2-2; TRBD2 matches at 9 bases. The CDR3 runs 15 residues. After removal of 2 bases from V and 6 bases from J, the junction contained 7 bases not matched to a gene. Per the germline V gene, CDR1 is SQVTM and CDR2 is ANQGSEA.